Listed below are T cell receptor beta chains from one sample, sequenced in a study of cytomegalovirus exposure and HLA in healthy donors. This table comes from immunoSEQ multiplex PCR, and its TCRdb copy is limited to in-frame clones, with some not included. In the table there are under 200,000 clones, 60% to 85% of which are singletons. The sequencing sample was made of PBMCs. These receptors were collected from a woman between 40 and 55 years old in good health and CMV-seronegative. Both conserved end residues are part of each CDR3. A D gene is named only where the DNA matches it firmly.

d_call cdr3_length j_call v_call cdr3_aa
NA 19 TRBJ2-3 TRBV7-2 CASSLVGLAIPPGTDTQYF
NA 14 TRBJ2-5 TRBV6-5 CASIGGLGQETQYF
NA 16 TRBJ1-1 TRBV5-1 CASSLGILNGATEAFF
NA 15 TRBJ2-1 TRBV6-5 CASSYSGLRLEGQFF
TRBD1 16 TRBJ1-1 TRBV7-9 CASSLNRQGGYTEAFF
NA 13 TRBJ1-5 TRBV5-6 CASSLGGHPPQHF
NA 15 TRBJ1-2 TRBV11-1 CASSLVSGAHYGYTF
NA 15 TRBJ2-1 TRBV19 CASRPDSSAISEQFF
TRBD2 16 TRBJ2-2 TRBV7-9 CASSPISGGSTGELFF
NA 15 TRBJ2-7 TRBV10-2 CASSESGGRSYEQYF